The 32 T cell receptor beta chains below come from one sample, sequenced in a study of blood T cell repertoires in COVID-19 (dated by TCRdb to 2018 to 2020). The library was made by the immunoSEQ multiplex PCR assay. TCRdb mirrors the immuneACCESS table, restricted to in-frame sequences. Some clones are absent from its copies; in checked studies, under half trace to an unresolved V gene, and the reason for the others is unknown. Across this sample there are roughly 120,000 clones, with less than 75% seen only once. Jointly, the top ten make up more than 0.8% of the sample. Sequencing was performed on peripheral blood. Every receptor here comes from a human donor with acute or convalescent COVID-19. The donor label of this sample is uncertain.

This clone was seen only a few times. This chain joins TRBV6-5 and TRBJ1-2, with TRBD1 identical over 9 bases. The CDR3 sequence is 14 residues long. Trimming took 2 bases from V and 8 from J; bases not matched to a gene: 6. Per the germline V gene, CDR1 is MNHEY and CDR2 is SVGAGI. This chain's CDR3 is CASSYRGQGKGYTF. For the CDR3, the DNA is TGTGCCAGCAGTTACAGGGGACAGGGAAAAGGCTACACCTTC.

The CDR3 region is CSANRESTDTQYF. CDR3 sequence (DNA): TGCAGCGCCAACAGGGAAAGCACAGATACGCAGTATTTT. The chain is built from TRBV29-1 and TRBJ2-3; possible D gene TRBD1, 6 bases. CDR1 and CDR2 (germline): SQVTM, ANQGSEA. The CDR3 length is 13 residues. Trimming took off 7 bases at V and 0 bases at J, with 11 bases between the two ends.

The CDR3 DNA reads TGCGCCAGCAGCCCGAGTGAGCACCTTAACTATGGCTACACCTTC. Translated, it gives CASSPSEHLNYGYTF. The chain recombines TRBV4-1 with TRBJ1-2; D call uncertain. The CDR3 extends over 15 amino acids. CDR1 is MGHRA, CDR2 YSYEKL, per germline. V was cut by 4 bases and J by 1 base, with 13 bases left in between.

In nucleotides, the CDR3 is TGTGCCAGCTCAATAAGTACAGGTTTGGGCAAAAACATTCAGTACTTC. This sequence encodes CASSISTGLGKNIQYF. The V and J genes are TRBV18 and TRBJ2-4; weak D call: TRBD1 (5 bases). Germline V gene sequence: CDR1 KGHSH, CDR2 LQKENI. Deletions cut 5 bases from V and 3 bases from J, with 17 bases between. CDR3 length: 16 residues.

The rearrangement uses TRBV6-5 and TRBJ2-2; 9 nucleotides match TRBD1. The germline V gene encodes CDR1 MNHEY and CDR2 SVGAGI. V was clipped by 4 bases and J by 7 bases; unmatched bases: 10. The CDR3 totals 16 residues. The CDR3 protein is CASSLTRDRDDGELFF. The CDR3 DNA is TGTGCCAGCAGTTTGACCCGGGACAGGGATGACGGGGAGCTGTTTTTT.

The chain recombines TRBV11-2 with TRBJ1-3; D uncertain. CDR1 and CDR2 from the germline V gene are SGHAT and FQNNGV. The CDR3 has 15 amino acids. The V gene lost 5 bases and the J gene lost 0 bases, with 11 bases spanning the gap. This CDR3 reads CASSPQAISGNTIYF. CDR3 bases: TGTGCCAGCAGCCCCCAGGCCATCTCTGGAAACACCATATATTTT.

The genes are TRBV3-1 (or the pseudogene TRBV3-2) and TRBJ2-1, with 11 bases aligning to TRBD1. Germline-derived CDR1 and CDR2 are LGHDT and YNNKEL (reference sequence). The length of the CDR3 is 17 residues. Germline trimming cut 1 base from V and 7 bases from J; bases unmatched to any gene: 9. The CDR3 reads CASSQVLGTGGRNEQFF. CDR3 DNA: TGTGCCAGCAGCCAAGTTCTGGGGACAGGGGGAAGGAATGAGCAGTTCTTC.

J is TRBJ1-6 and V is TRBV7-9; no definite D call. CDR3 length equals 14 residues. Trimming removed 1 base from V and 2 bases from J, with 3 bases in between. The germline V gene encodes CDR1 SEHNR and CDR2 FQNEAQ (reference sequence). The CDR3 here is CASSLDTYNSPLHF. The CDR3, as DNA: TGTGCCAGCAGCTTAGATACCTATAATTCACCCCTCCACTTT.

The chain uses TRBV7-9 and TRBJ1-2; D call uncertain. The CDR3 length is 12 residues. CDR1 SEHNR and CDR2 FQNEAQ come from the germline V gene (reference sequence). Trimming stripped 4 bases from V and 2 bases from J, with 5 bases between. CDR3 loop: CASSSTNYGYTF. DNA for the CDR3: TGTGCCAGCAGCTCAACAAACTATGGCTACACCTTC.

The sample holds one count of this clone. This chain uses TRBV4-2 with TRBJ2-1, with TRBD1 identical over 7 bases. The CDR3 is made up of 17 amino acids. Germline CDR1 reads LGHNA; CDR2 reads YNFKEQ. V dropped 2 bases and J dropped 4; count of bases not matched to a gene: 11. The CDR3 here is CASSQSLTGDGYNEQFF. The DNA for the CDR3 is TGTGCCAGCAGCCAAAGTTTAACAGGGGATGGTTACAATGAGCAGTTCTTC.

The CDR3 protein is CATSDFAGSNYGYTF. CDR3 sequence (DNA): TGTGCCACCAGTGATTTCGCAGGGTCCAACTATGGCTACACCTTC. The rearrangement joins TRBV24-1 to TRBJ1-2; maybe TRBD1 (5 bases). Trimming removed 1 base at V and 2 bases at J, with 10 bases between. The germline gives CDR1 KGHDR, CDR2 SFDVKD. CDR3 size: 15 residues.

This clone was observed a few times. The chain is built from TRBV5-6 and TRBJ2-7; 11 bases line up with TRBD2. This CDR3 has 15 amino acids. From germline, CDR1 is SGHDT and CDR2 YYEEEE. The J segment lost 6 bases and the V segment lost 2 bases, leaving 7 bases of the junction unmatched. The CDR3 bases are TGTGCCAGCAGCTTTGGACTAGCGGGTGGCTCCGAGCAGTACTTC. This codes for CASSFGLAGGSEQYF.

The CDR3 reads CASSWRQGETQYF. The CDR3 nucleotides are TGTGCCAGCTCATGGAGACAGGGAGAGACCCAGTACTTC. J is TRBJ2-5 and V is TRBV18; the match to TRBD1 covers 7 bases. Germline V gene data show CDR1 as KGHSH and CDR2 as LQKENI. The CDR3 spans 13 residues. With V trimmed by 5 bases and J by 4 bases, 4 bases remained unmatched.

The chain links TRBV11-2 to TRBJ2-7; D call uncertain. CDR3 size: 14 residues. Trimming removed 5 bases at V and 5 bases at J, with 16 bases between. Germline CDR1 is SGHAT and CDR2 is FQNNGV. The CDR3 DNA reads as TGTGCCAGCAGCCCCGGCGCGCTAGTCCACGAGCAGTACTTC. Its protein is CASSPGALVHEQYF.

This clone was seen at least ten times. The chain carries TRBV20-1 and TRBJ1-2; D is uncertain. The germline V and J ends were trimmed by 6 bases and 4 bases, with 9 bases remaining between them. The CDR3 loop spans 11 amino acids. The germline gives CDR1 DFQATT, CDR2 SNEGSKA (reference sequence). CDR3 sequence reads: CSAPVVYGYTF. In DNA form, the CDR3 reads TGCAGTGCCCCGGTCGTCTATGGCTACACCTTC.

This chain joins TRBV11-2 and TRBJ1-1; D may be TRBD1 (5 bases). This CDR3 comprises 14 residues. V shed 1 base and J shed 9 bases, with 15 bases lying between them. Germline V gives CDR1 SGHAT, CDR2 FQNNGV. The CDR3 bases are TGTGCCAGCAGCTTAGGCAGGGACTTCGAAAAAGCTTTCTTT. Protein: CASSLGRDFEKAFF.

The chain carries TRBV29-1 and TRBJ1-2; D ambiguous. Germline lookup yields CDR1 SQVTM and CDR2 ANQGSEA. The length of the CDR3 is 15 residues. Trimming stripped 1 base from V and 0 bases from J, with 12 bases between. This CDR3 reads CSVEGGPVANYGYTF. As DNA, the CDR3 is TGCAGCGTTGAAGGAGGGCCCGTAGCTAACTATGGCTACACCTTC.

The chain recombines TRBV28 with TRBJ1-4; D may be TRBD1 (6 bases). CDR1 is MDHEN, CDR2 SYDVKM, per germline. V was clipped by 4 bases and J by 3 bases, with 21 bases between them. The CDR3 has 18 amino acids. The chain's CDR3 is CASSYPLSLGAPNEKLFF. The CDR3 region has the DNA TGTGCCAGCAGTTACCCTCTATCTTTGGGGGCGCCTAATGAAAAACTGTTTTTT.

The rearrangement uses TRBV29-1 and TRBJ2-7; tentatively, D is TRBD1 (5 bases). Germline V lookup: CDR1 SQVTM, CDR2 ANQGSEA. The CDR3 contains 12 residues. V lost 4 bases and J lost 7, with 14 bases in between. CDR3 residues: CSVGQGRSEQYF. The CDR3 DNA is TGCAGCGTTGGCCAGGGTAGGTCAGAGCAGTACTTC.

V and J are TRBV7-9 and TRBJ2-2; D is unclear. The CDR3 has 13 amino acids. The V and J ends lost 4 bases and 6 bases respectively, with 9 bases between them. Germline V gene data show CDR1 as SEHNR and CDR2 as FQNEAQ (reference sequence). The CDR3 nucleotides read TGTGCCAGCAGCTACGAGGTCCCCGGGGAGCTGTTTTTT. Its translation is CASSYEVPGELFF.

The sample holds a few counts of this clone. The chain has TRBV2 and TRBJ1-2; 8 nucleotides match TRBD1. With V trimmed by 8 bases and J by 5 bases, 10 bases remained unmatched. Germline values: CDR1 SNHLY, CDR2 FYNNEI. The CDR3 sequence is 14 residues long. For the CDR3, the DNA is TGTGCCAGCGGGGGACAGGTCTCCCATTATGGCTACACCTTC. Protein product: CASGGQVSHYGYTF. Drawing the rest from reference TRBV2 and TRBJ1-2, the complete variable domain is EPEVTQTPSHQVTQMGQEVILRCVPISNHLYFYWYRQILGQKVEFLVSFYNNEISEKSEIFDDQFSVERPDGSNFTLKIRSTKLEDSAMYFCASGGQVSHYGYTFGSGTRLTVV.

This clone has a single count. The V and J genes are TRBV7-7 and TRBJ1-1, with D perhaps matching TRBD1 (6 bases). CDR1 and CDR2 (germline): SSHAT, FNYEAQ (reference sequence). The CDR3 runs 16 residues. The ends were cut back, 4 bases at V and 0 bases at J, with 15 bases in the middle. The CDR3 nucleotides are TGTGCCAGCAGCTCATTTTGGACAGCCATGAACACTGAAGCTTTCTTT. Its translation is CASSSFWTAMNTEAFF.

The DNA of the CDR3 is TGTGCCAGCAGCTTAGCCTCGGCACTAGGGGGTGAGCAGTTCTTC. The encoded protein is CASSLASALGGEQFF. The chain links TRBV7-2 to TRBJ2-1, with TRBD1 as a possible D gene (6 bases). The germline CDR1 and CDR2 sequences are SGHTA and FQGNSA. The CDR3 totals 15 residues. With 0 bases removed from V and 9 bases from J, the gap between germline ends came to 15 bases.

This chain connects TRBV10-3 to TRBJ2-7; no firm D call. The CDR3 extends over 12 amino acids. The V gene's germline CDR1 is ENHRY and CDR2 SYGVKD. The V end was cut by 3 bases, the J end by 8 bases, with 11 bases between. This chain's CDR3 is CAISDSGDKQYV. The DNA for the CDR3 is TGTGCCATCAGTGACTCAGGTGACAAGCAGTACGTC.

This clone was recorded a few times. This rearrangement joins TRBV5-4 to TRBJ1-2; a possible D gene is TRBD1 (6 bases). The CDR3 loop spans 14 amino acids. V shed 8 bases and J shed 4 bases, with 18 bases lying between them. Germline lookup yields CDR1 SGHNT and CDR2 YYREEE (reference sequence). This CDR3 reads CASLGADSIYGYTF. The CDR3 DNA reads as TGTGCCAGTCTCGGGGCGGACAGTATCTATGGCTACACCTTC.

This clone was picked up a small number of times. The chain combines TRBV27 with TRBJ2-7; 10 bases are a match to TRBD1. The germline V gene encodes CDR1 MNHEY and CDR2 SMNVEV (reference sequence). CDR3 size: 15 residues. The V and J ends lost 5 bases and 4 bases, in that order; junction bases with no gene match: 8. This CDR3 is CASSDPGQGSYEQYF. The CDR3 DNA follows: TGTGCCAGCAGTGATCCGGGACAGGGGAGTTACGAGCAGTACTTC.

The rearrangement uses TRBV19 and TRBJ2-2, with D perhaps matching TRBD1 (5 bases). The ends were cut back, 2 bases at V and 1 base at J, with 5 bases in the middle. CDR3 length equals 14 residues. CDR1 is LNHDA, CDR2 SQIVND, per germline (reference sequence). The DNA for the CDR3 is TGTGCCAGTAGTATACAGGGGAACACCGGGGAGCTGTTTTTT. It encodes CASSIQGNTGELFF.

The J gene is TRBJ1-5, the V gene TRBV27; possibly TRBD1 for D (6 bases). CDR3 length: 13 residues. The germline gives CDR1 MNHEY, CDR2 SMNVEV (reference sequence). V gave up 6 bases and J gave up 4 bases, with 10 bases separating them. The DNA for the CDR3 is TGTGCCAGCAGCTGGACAGTGAATCAGCCCCAGCATTTT. Its translation is CASSWTVNQPQHF.

This clone appeared once. An end of the junction differs from the germline gene, which may be a read error. The J gene is TRBJ2-5, the V gene TRBV5-1; 13 nucleotides agree with TRBD2. Germline V CDR1 and CDR2: SGHRS, YFSETQ. This CDR3 has 16 residues. This chain's CDR3 is CASSVTSGGAQETQHF. The CDR3 DNA sequence: TGCGCCAGCAGCGTCACTAGCGGGGGGGCCCAAGAGACCCAGCACTTC.

The chain recombines TRBV30 with TRBJ1-2; D remains unclear. CDR3 length: 15 residues. Germline-derived CDR1 and CDR2 are GTSNPN and SVGIG (reference sequence). The V and J ends lost 4 bases and 2 bases respectively, with 17 bases between them. The CDR3 DNA reads TGTGCCTGGAAACCCCCGAGGGCCAAGAACTATGGCTACACCTTC. This sequence encodes CAWKPPRAKNYGYTF.

The chain has TRBV2 and TRBJ1-5; tentative D call: TRBD1 (6 bases). V was trimmed by 3 bases and J by 7 bases, leaving 13 bases between them. This CDR3 is 14 amino acids long. Germline loops: CDR1 SNHLY, CDR2 FYNNEI. The CDR3 DNA follows: TGTGCCAGCAGTGAGAGAGGGAGGGGGCAGCCCCAGCATTTT. Protein: CASSERGRGQPQHF.

As DNA, the CDR3 is TGTGCCAGTAGTACCGGGGACACCCTACTTCAGGCCCAGTACTTC. This sequence encodes CASSTGDTLLQAQYF. This rearrangement joins TRBV19 to TRBJ2-5, with D maybe TRBD1 (6 bases). The V and J ends lost 4 bases and 9 bases respectively, with 21 bases between them. The CDR3 contains 15 residues. Germline V gene sequence: CDR1 LNHDA, CDR2 SQIVND (reference sequence).